This is a list of T cell receptor beta chains from one sample in a study of blood T cell repertoires in COVID-19. Using immunoSEQ multiplex PCR, the repertoire was profiled, and TCRdb retains in-frame clones only, with some absent. Of hundreds of thousands of clones in the sample, about 82% were seen once. The sample was peripheral blood. These receptors all stem from a man aged 45-65 years with active or convalescent COVID-19. Both conserved end residues are part of each CDR3. D genes are given only for firm matches. Clone sizes are given selectively: once, few, many, or a class where the clone is expanded.

j_gene: TRBJ2-7; v_gene: TRBV30; d_gene: NA; abundance: NA; CDR3nt: TGTGCCTGGAGTGTAGAGAACCCCGGTGGGCAGTACTTC; CDR3aa: CAWSVENPGGQYF
j_gene: TRBJ2-7; v_gene: TRBV5-1; d_gene: NA; abundance: NA; CDR3nt: TGCGCCAGCAGCTTGGAAGCGGACCTCTACGAGCAGTACTTC; CDR3aa: CASSLEADLYEQYF
j_gene: TRBJ2-2; v_gene: TRBV10-3; d_gene: NA; abundance: once; CDR3nt: TGTGCCGCGGCCGGGGTGTCGGGGGGGGAGCTGTTTTTT; CDR3aa: CAAAGVSGGELFF
j_gene: TRBJ1-1; v_gene: TRBV7-8; d_gene: TRBD1; abundance: NA; CDR3nt: TGTGCCAGCACCGCCAGGGGGCCCACTGAAGCTTTCTTT; CDR3aa: CASTARGPTEAFF
j_gene: TRBJ1-2; v_gene: TRBV19; d_gene: NA; abundance: NA; CDR3nt: TGTGCCAGTAGTAGGGGCAAGGCGGAGTGCACCTTC; CDR3aa: CASSRGKAECTF
j_gene: TRBJ1-5; v_gene: TRBV2; d_gene: TRBD1; abundance: once; CDR3nt: TGTGCCAGCAGGAGGGACAGCCCCAATCAGCCCCAGCATTTT; CDR3aa: CASRRDSPNQPQHF
j_gene: TRBJ2-2; v_gene: TRBV5-1; d_gene: NA; abundance: many; CDR3nt: TGCGCCAGCAGCTTGGATACAGCGAACACCGGGGAGCTGTTTTTT; CDR3aa: CASSLDTANTGELFF
j_gene: TRBJ1-6; v_gene: TRBV5-6; d_gene: TRBD1; abundance: once; CDR3nt: TGTGCCAGCAGCATAGGGACAGTTGGTAATTCACCCCTCCACTTT; CDR3aa: CASSIGTVGNSPLHF
j_gene: TRBJ1-6; v_gene: TRBV7-3; d_gene: NA; abundance: NA; CDR3nt: TGTGCCAGCAGCTTGGCAGGGGAGAATTCACCCCTCCACTTT; CDR3aa: CASSLAGENSPLHF
j_gene: TRBJ1-1; v_gene: TRBV6-5; d_gene: NA; abundance: NA; CDR3nt: TGTGCCAGCAGGCGACAGGTGATGAACACTGAAGCTTTCTTT; CDR3aa: CASRRQVMNTEAFF
j_gene: TRBJ1-2; v_gene: TRBV30; d_gene: TRBD1; abundance: NA; CDR3nt: TGTGCCTGGAGTCCCCCAGGGGGGACGAATGGCTACACCTTC; CDR3aa: CAWSPPGGTNGYTF
j_gene: TRBJ2-7; v_gene: TRBV5-4; d_gene: TRBD1; abundance: once; CDR3nt: TGTGCCAGCAGCCGACAGGGGGTAGGACCCTACGAGCAGTACTTC; CDR3aa: CASSRQGVGPYEQYF
j_gene: TRBJ1-2; v_gene: TRBV28; d_gene: TRBD1; abundance: few; CDR3nt: TGTGCCAGCAGTTTGGGGGACCGGACAGGGCGCGGCTACACCTTC; CDR3aa: CASSLGDRTGRGYTF
j_gene: TRBJ2-5; v_gene: TRBV6-5; d_gene: NA; abundance: NA; CDR3nt: TGTGCCAGCAGCTACACCGCTGGAGGACGTGAGACCCAGTACTTC; CDR3aa: CASSYTAGGRETQYF
j_gene: TRBJ1-1; v_gene: TRBV3-1/TRBV3-2; d_gene: NA; abundance: NA; CDR3nt: TGTGCCAGCAGAGGACTACGGAACACTGAAGCTTTCTTT; CDR3aa: CASRGLRNTEAFF
j_gene: TRBJ2-7; v_gene: TRBV12-5; d_gene: NA; abundance: NA; CDR3nt: TGTGCTAGTGGCCGAGGGCCCTATTACGAGCAGTACTTC; CDR3aa: CASGRGPYYEQYF
j_gene: TRBJ2-1; v_gene: TRBV6-5; d_gene: TRBD2; abundance: few; CDR3nt: TGTGCCAGCTGTCCGACTAGCGGGAGCGTCGGTGAGCAGTTCTTC; CDR3aa: CASCPTSGSVGEQFF
j_gene: TRBJ1-1; v_gene: TRBV24-1; d_gene: NA; abundance: NA; CDR3nt: TGTGCCACCAGTGATTCGAAACAGGCCGACACTGAAGCTTTCTTT; CDR3aa: CATSDSKQADTEAFF
j_gene: TRBJ2-7; v_gene: TRBV9; d_gene: NA; abundance: NA; CDR3nt: TGTGCCAGCACCGTGCGGCGGGTTTCCTACGAGCAGTACTTC; CDR3aa: CASTVRRVSYEQYF
j_gene: TRBJ1-1; v_gene: TRBV4-2; d_gene: NA; abundance: once; CDR3nt: TGTGCCAGCAGCCCACCCGGGACTGCAGTTGGTTCCACTGAAGCTTTCTTT; CDR3aa: CASSPPGTAVGSTEAFF
j_gene: TRBJ2-2; v_gene: TRBV5-4; d_gene: TRBD2; abundance: NA; CDR3nt: TGTGCCAGCAGCCGTGATAGCATCCCGGGACTAGCGACCGGGGAGCTGTTTTTT; CDR3aa: CASSRDSIPGLATGELFF
j_gene: TRBJ2-3; v_gene: TRBV6-2/TRBV6-3; d_gene: TRBD2; abundance: NA; CDR3nt: TGTACCAGCAGCCTAGCGGGAGATTCAGATACGCAGTATTTT; CDR3aa: CTSSLAGDSDTQYF
j_gene: TRBJ1-1; v_gene: TRBV7-2; d_gene: NA; abundance: once; CDR3nt: TGTGCCAGCAGCCATCGGAACAGATTGACTGAAGCTTTCTTT; CDR3aa: CASSHRNRLTEAFF
j_gene: TRBJ1-6; v_gene: TRBV5-1; d_gene: NA; abundance: NA; CDR3nt: TGCGCCAGCAGCTTGGTCAGGAATTCACCCCTCCACTTT; CDR3aa: CASSLVRNSPLHF
j_gene: TRBJ1-2; v_gene: TRBV9; d_gene: TRBD1; abundance: NA; CDR3nt: TGTGCCAGCAGCGTAGGAGGGGGCCGGAACTATGGCTACACCTTC; CDR3aa: CASSVGGGRNYGYTF
j_gene: TRBJ2-5; v_gene: TRBV4-3; d_gene: TRBD1; abundance: NA; CDR3nt: TGCGCCAGCAGCCAAGATAGACCCGGGACAGGGAGGGAGACCCAGTACTTC; CDR3aa: CASSQDRPGTGRETQYF
j_gene: TRBJ1-6; v_gene: TRBV18; d_gene: TRBD1; abundance: NA; CDR3nt: TGTGCCAGCACAGGGGACAGCTCGGGGGCACCCCTCCACTTT; CDR3aa: CASTGDSSGAPLHF
j_gene: TRBJ1-6; v_gene: TRBV29-1; d_gene: NA; abundance: NA; CDR3nt: TGCAGCGTTGAAGTGGTGCCTCAGGGAGGCCTCCACTTT; CDR3aa: CSVEVVPQGGLHF
j_gene: TRBJ1-2; v_gene: TRBV2; d_gene: NA; abundance: NA; CDR3nt: TGTGCCAGCAGTGAAGGGCAGAACTATGGCTACACCTTC; CDR3aa: CASSEGQNYGYTF
j_gene: TRBJ2-1; v_gene: TRBV29-1; d_gene: TRBD2; abundance: NA; CDR3nt: TGCAGCGTTGAGGCGGGGACTAGCGGGAGGTTTTACAATGAGCAGTTCTTC; CDR3aa: CSVEAGTSGRFYNEQFF
j_gene: TRBJ2-1; v_gene: TRBV7-8; d_gene: NA; abundance: NA; CDR3nt: TGTGCCAGCAGCTTACACGCAGGGGGGCCCAATGAGCAGTTCTTC; CDR3aa: CASSLHAGGPNEQFF
j_gene: TRBJ2-7; v_gene: TRBV7-8; d_gene: TRBD2; abundance: NA; CDR3nt: TGTGCCAGCAGCCACCCTAGCGGGGCTACCTACGAGCAGTACTTC; CDR3aa: CASSHPSGATYEQYF
j_gene: TRBJ1-1; v_gene: TRBV21-1; d_gene: NA; abundance: few; CDR3nt: TGTGCCAGCAGCCCGCGGGGGGACCACACTGAAGCTTTCTTT; CDR3aa: CASSPRGDHTEAFF
j_gene: TRBJ1-5; v_gene: TRBV19; d_gene: NA; abundance: NA; CDR3nt: TGTGCCAGTAGTGAGACAGATAGCAATCAGCCCCAGCATTTT; CDR3aa: CASSETDSNQPQHF
j_gene: TRBJ2-3; v_gene: TRBV6-5; d_gene: TRBD2; abundance: NA; CDR3nt: TGTGCCACCCTGCTAGCGGGGACAGATACGCAGTATTTT; CDR3aa: CATLLAGTDTQYF
j_gene: TRBJ2-3; v_gene: TRBV7-9; d_gene: NA; abundance: NA; CDR3nt: TGTGCCAGCAGCCGGTCAGGGGATACGCAGTATTTT; CDR3aa: CASSRSGDTQYF
j_gene: TRBJ2-7; v_gene: TRBV6-5; d_gene: NA; abundance: NA; CDR3nt: TGTGCCAGCAGTTACCCGGCGACGGGGGAGCAGTACTTC; CDR3aa: CASSYPATGEQYF
j_gene: TRBJ1-3; v_gene: TRBV10-3; d_gene: TRBD1; abundance: NA; CDR3nt: TGTGCCATCAGTCAACAGGGGGCAAGGTCTGGAAACACCATATATTTT; CDR3aa: CAISQQGARSGNTIYF
j_gene: TRBJ2-1; v_gene: TRBV20-1; d_gene: NA; abundance: once; CDR3nt: TGCAGTGCCCTCCTCGTCAATGAGCAGTTCTTC; CDR3aa: CSALLVNEQFF
j_gene: TRBJ1-1; v_gene: TRBV6-5; d_gene: TRBD1; abundance: few; CDR3nt: TGTGCCAGCTCGACAGGGTCTTTAGCCACTGAAGCTTTCTTT; CDR3aa: CASSTGSLATEAFF
j_gene: TRBJ1-1; v_gene: TRBV19; d_gene: TRBD1; abundance: few; CDR3nt: TGTGCCAGTACTATAGGTGAGGGACAGGTCGGTACGAACACTGAAGCTTTCTTT; CDR3aa: CASTIGEGQVGTNTEAFF
j_gene: TRBJ2-2; v_gene: TRBV27; d_gene: NA; abundance: NA; CDR3nt: TGTGCCAGCAGTTTTAGTGCGAACACCGGGGAGCTGTTTTTT; CDR3aa: CASSFSANTGELFF
j_gene: TRBJ2-3; v_gene: TRBV3-1/TRBV3-2; d_gene: TRBD2; abundance: once; CDR3nt: TGTGCCAGCAGCCCTAGCGGGAGAACCACAGATACGCAGTATTTT; CDR3aa: CASSPSGRTTDTQYF
j_gene: TRBJ2-6; v_gene: TRBV4-1; d_gene: TRBD2; abundance: NA; CDR3nt: TGCGCCAGCAGCCATCCCCCGGGACTAGCGGGAGGCCTCAGCTCTGGGGCCAACGTCCTGACTTTC; CDR3aa: CASSHPPGLAGGLSSGANVLTF
j_gene: TRBJ2-7; v_gene: TRBV7-8; d_gene: TRBD1; abundance: NA; CDR3nt: TGTGCCAGCAGCTCCGGACAGGACTACGAGCAGTACTTC; CDR3aa: CASSSGQDYEQYF